The TCR beta chain described here comes from a study of vaccination effects on CD4 cells after COVID-19. Deletions cut 2 bases from V and 4 bases from J, with 8 bases between. The germline CDR1 and CDR2 sequences are GTSNPN and SVGIG (reference sequence). The CDR3 totals 12 residues. Sequencing followed a ViraFEST assay step that expanded antigen-specific CD4+ T cells with viral peptide pools. After roughly eleven days in culture, the CD4+ T cells were isolated. Vaccine recipients, nucleocapsid antibody negative, had no prior SARS-CoV-2 infection. Of note for this clone: Its antigen is currently unknown.

Some clones are missing from TCRdb's copy, which holds only in-frame ones; the method was immunoSEQ multiplex PCR. The table shows 65,000 or so clones, with roughly 76% occurring only once. The clonotype was recovered from a human donor who received a COVID-19 vaccine. Sequenced here: CD4+ T cells from PBMCs cultured with HCoV-NL63 spike peptides, sampled before COVID-19 vaccination. The J gene is TRBJ1-1, the V gene TRBV30, with no clear D. CDR3 sequence: CAWSKGGTEAFF. The CDR3 nucleotides read TGTGCCTGGAGTAAGGGCGGCACTGAAGCTTTCTTT.